This entry is about one T cell receptor (beta chain). At one of its ends the junction is not consistent with the germline gene, which may arise from a read error. 13 Jbeta primers and 60 Vbeta primers were used for the PCR. Under the authors' procedure: There were about 80 million unique TCR beta chains by a later count, and about 12 million of them were shared. Assay used: immunoSEQ multiplex PCR; TCRdb lists only in-frame clones, some missing. V, J and clone size are those of that table, while D and trimming were read from the DNA. Of roughly 55,000 clones in the sample, 81% are singletons; the top ten hold roughly 2.4%. CDR3 length: 11 residues. The germline V gene has CDR1 SEHNR and CDR2 FQNEAQ (reference sequence). This sample stems from a study of cytomegalovirus exposure and HLA in healthy donors.

This receptor was taken from a boy aged 5-17 years in good health and CMV-seropositive. The sequenced sample consisted of PBMCs. The rearrangement joins TRBV7-9 to TRBJ1-4; D is uncertain. CDR3 amino acids: CSSSLEGVLFF. The DNA of the CDR3 is TGTTCCAGCAGCTTAGAAGGAGTACTGTTTTTT.